Shown below are 24 T cell receptor beta chains from a single sample sequenced in a study of human T cells and chemical hapten exposure. Each CDR3 protein is one row after TCRdb ran MiXCR on the RACE reads. The table has about 52,000 distinct CDR3 sequences, approximately 9.9% seen once. Time point specified: patch test 1, 2 weeks after DPC sensitization. Noted treatment: therapeutic diphenylcyclopropenone sensitization with weekly scalp DPC. Unfractionated whole blood was the source of the extracted total RNA. The sample in question was whole blood, obtained in connection with sensitization to the hapten diphenylcyclopropenone (DPC). The receptors stem from a middle-aged woman with alopecia areata. Some clones in this sample may be carry-over from other donors' samples.

This chain connects TRBV20-1 to TRBJ2-1, with D perhaps TRBD1 (6 bases). Deletions cut 0 bases from V and 12 bases from J, with 15 bases between. Per the germline V gene, CDR1 is DFQATT and CDR2 is SNEGSKA (reference sequence). There are 13 residues in the CDR3. The CDR3 DNA is TGCAGTGCTAGAGATCTGCAGACGACAGGGCAGTTCTTC. This sequence encodes CSARDLQTTGQFF.

This clonotype was recorded a few times. The CDR3 DNA reads as TGTGCCACAGTACGGGACAGGGTTTTGCATGAGCAGTTCTTC. It translates to CATVRDRVLHEQFF. The V call is TRBV2, the J call TRBJ2-1; 9 bases are shared with TRBD1. The junction had 12 bases not matched to a gene; V was cut back by 10 bases and J by 8 bases. The CDR3 has 14 residues. CDR1 and CDR2 (germline): SNHLY, FYNNEI. Together with reference TRBV2 and TRBJ2-1, the CDR3 gives the full variable domain: EPEVTQTPSHQVTQMGQEVILRCVPISNHLYFYWYRQILGQKVEFLVSFYNNEISEKSEIFDDQFSVERPDGSNFTLKIRSTKLEDSAMYFCATVRDRVLHEQFFGPGTRLTVL.

V gene TRBV27 combines with J gene TRBJ2-3; the D is unclear. Germline V gene lookup returns CDR1 MNHEY and CDR2 SMNVEV (reference sequence). The CDR3 spans 13 residues. V was clipped by 4 bases and J by 2 bases, with 7 bases between them. The CDR3 sequence: CASSSHNTDTQYF. Written as DNA, the CDR3 is TGTGCCAGCAGTTCCCACAACACAGATACGCAGTATTTT.

Ten or more counts support this clonotype. The genes are TRBV30 and TRBJ2-3, with TRBD2 matching over 14 bases. J was trimmed by 4 bases and V by 3 bases; bases with no gene match: 6. Germline assignment: CDR1 GTSNPN and CDR2 SVGIG (reference sequence). The CDR3 loop spans 16 amino acids. The DNA for the CDR3 is TGTGCCTGGAGCGGACTAGCGGGGGGATTCCCAGATACGCAGTATTTT. Translating gives CAWSGLAGGFPDTQYF.

The chain carries TRBV29-1 and TRBJ2-7; D tentatively fits TRBD1 or TRBD2 (5 bases each). V lost 4 bases and J lost 0, with 13 bases in between. Germline V lookup: CDR1 SQVTM, CDR2 ANQGSEA. This CDR3 spans 14 amino acids. The CDR3 loop reads CSVVRGEFSYEQYF. The DNA for the CDR3 is TGCAGCGTTGTGAGGGGTGAATTCTCCTACGAGCAGTACTTC.

This clonotype appeared a few times. V and J are TRBV3-1 and TRBJ2-5; TRBD2 might be the D (5 bases). There are 14 residues in the CDR3. Germline V gene lookup returns CDR1 LGHDT and CDR2 YNNKEL (reference sequence). The ends were cut back, 1 base at V and 4 bases at J, with 10 bases in the middle. CDR3 region: CASSQGTSSETQYF. The CDR3 DNA sequence: TGTGCCAGCAGCCAAGGAACTAGTTCAGAGACCCAGTACTTC.

This clonotype was seen repeatedly, ten times or more. The J gene is TRBJ2-7, the V gene TRBV29-1; D may be TRBD2 (6 bases). V shed 4 bases and J shed 4 bases, with 14 bases lying between them. The germline V gene encodes CDR1 SQVTM and CDR2 ANQGSEA. This CDR3 contains 13 residues. The CDR3 DNA reads TGCAGCGTTGCAAAGGCTAGCGCGTACGAGCAGTACTTC. Encoded protein: CSVAKASAYEQYF.

The chain couples TRBV28 to TRBJ1-1, with unresolved D. CDR1 and CDR2 from the germline V gene are MDHEN and SYDVKM. The ends were cut back, 5 bases at V and 4 bases at J, with 11 bases in the middle. This CDR3 region has 13 residues. This CDR3 is CASSLLPFTEAFF. In DNA form, the CDR3 reads TGTGCCAGCAGTCTCCTCCCGTTCACTGAAGCTTTCTTT.

CDR3 sequence: CATTGAGDTQYF. CDR3 bases: TGTGCCACCACGGGGGCGGGAGATACGCAGTATTTT. The rearrangement joins TRBV7-9 to TRBJ2-3; the D call may be TRBD1 or TRBD2 (6 bases each). Germline V gives CDR1 SEHNR, CDR2 FQNEAQ (reference sequence). CDR3 size: 12 residues. Trimming took off 10 bases at V and 5 bases at J, with 13 bases between the two ends.

This clonotype was found many times. The rearrangement joins TRBV20-1 to TRBJ1-6, with D unresolved. CDR1 DFQATT and CDR2 SNEGSKA come from the germline V gene (reference sequence). Trimming stripped 0 bases from V and 0 bases from J, with 9 bases between. This CDR3 spans 16 amino acids. CDR3 loop: CSARELLSSYNSPLHF. The CDR3 DNA sequence: TGCAGTGCTAGAGAACTTCTAAGCTCCTATAATTCACCCCTCCACTTT.

The chain uses TRBV11-2 and TRBJ2-3; TRBD1 agrees at 8 bases. Looked up from germline, CDR1 is SGHAT and CDR2 is FQNNGV. The CDR3 consists of 15 residues. V lost 1 base and J lost 4; bases outside the gene matches: 4. The CDR3 reads CASSLGQGRADTQYF. In DNA, the CDR3 is TGTGCCAGCAGCTTAGGACAGGGGCGGGCAGATACGCAGTATTTT.

This clonotype was seen only a few times. V gene TRBV4-1 combines with J gene TRBJ2-5; D gene uncertain. The CDR3 has 15 amino acids. V was shortened by 3 bases and J by 4 bases, with 15 bases between the two germline ends. Germline CDR1 reads MGHRA; CDR2 reads YSYEKL. In DNA form, the CDR3 reads TGCGCCAGCAGCCAGGATTCCGCGGTTGTAGAGACCCAGTACTTC. Translation gives CASSQDSAVVETQYF.

J is TRBJ1-5 and V is TRBV12-5, with D perhaps matching TRBD1 (5 bases). V was trimmed by 6 bases and J by 2 bases, leaving 8 bases between them. CDR1 and CDR2 (germline): LGHNT, FRNRAP. CDR3 length: 13 residues. DNA of the CDR3: TGTGCTAGTGGCCCGGGGGGCAATCAGCCCCAGCATTTT. It specifies CASGPGGNQPQHF.

There are a few counts of this clonotype. The chain combines TRBV12-3 or TRBV12-4 with TRBJ2-4; tentative D call: TRBD1 (6 bases). V lost 10 bases to trimming and J lost 1 base, with 11 bases between them. The CDR3 spans 13 residues. The CDR3 is CATSTGAKNIQYF. DNA of the CDR3: TGTGCCACCTCTACAGGGGCCAAAAACATTCAGTACTTC.

This clonotype was recorded at least ten times. The chain is built from TRBV7-9 and TRBJ1-3; no clear D gene. Between the trimmed V and J ends, which lost 5 bases and 4 bases, there was a span of 15 bases. This CDR3 is built from 15 residues. Germline V CDR1 and CDR2: SEHNR, FQNEAQ (reference sequence). This CDR3 is CASSPGIEAGNTIYF. CDR3 nucleotides: TGTGCCAGCAGCCCGGGGATCGAGGCCGGAAACACCATATATTTT.

This clonotype was counted a few times. Relative to the germline gene, one junction end is altered; a read error may explain this. The chain joins TRBV29-1 to TRBJ1-1; D is possibly TRBD1 (5 bases). CDR1 is SQVTM, CDR2 ANQGSEA, per germline. The CDR3 consists of 13 residues. In DNA form, the CDR3 reads TGCAGCGTGGAAGGGTCAGGGAGGTTGGAAGCTTTCTTT. Translating gives CSVEGSGRLEAFF.

DNA of the CDR3: TGTGCCAGCAGTTTTAACGAGCAGTACTTC. Translation gives CASSFNEQYF. The V and J genes are TRBV28 and TRBJ2-7; D is unclear. Trimming pared 3 bases from V and 5 bases from J, leaving 2 bases between. CDR3 size: 10 residues. Germline assignment: CDR1 MDHEN and CDR2 SYDVKM.

The chain recombines TRBV15 with TRBJ1-6; no reliable D call. Trimming took 3 bases from V and 6 from J, leaving 9 bases between them. The length of the CDR3 is 14 residues. Germline assignment: CDR1 LNHNV and CDR2 YYDKDF (reference sequence). The DNA for the CDR3 is TGTGCCACCAGCAGGGACGGGCCTAATTCACCCCTCCACTTT. Its translation: CATSRDGPNSPLHF.

The chain combines TRBV6-5 with TRBJ2-3; D not certain. Trimming shortened V by 10 bases and J by 6 bases, and 11 bases separated the two germline ends. Germline assignment: CDR1 MNHEY and CDR2 SVGAGI. This CDR3 region has 11 residues. CDR3 region: CATGRWDTQYF. CDR3 nucleotide sequence: TGTGCCACCGGTAGGTGGGATACGCAGTATTTT.

This clonotype appeared many times. This rearrangement joins TRBV5-1 to TRBJ2-7; possible D gene TRBD1, 5 bases. Germline V CDR1 and CDR2: SGHRS, YFSETQ. The V end was cut by 2 bases, the J end by 4 bases, with 7 bases between. The CDR3 covers 12 residues. The chain's CDR3 is CASSFSGYEQYF. The CDR3 DNA sequence: TGCGCCAGCAGCTTCTCAGGGTACGAGCAGTACTTC. Together with reference TRBV5-1 and TRBJ2-7, the CDR3 gives the full variable domain: KAGVTQTPRYLIKTRGQQVTLSCSPISGHRSVSWYQQTPGQGLQFLFEYFSETQRNKGNFPGRFSGRQFSNSRSEMNVSTLELGDSALYLCASSFSGYEQYFGPGTRLTVT.

Only a few counts were recorded for this clonotype. The chain combines TRBV18 with TRBJ2-3; D perhaps matches TRBD2 (6 bases). CDR3 length: 17 residues. Trimming pared 0 bases from V and 3 bases from J, leaving 16 bases between. The germline CDR1 and CDR2 sequences are KGHSH and LQKENI. CDR3 amino acids: CASSPPASVIGTDTQYF. CDR3 nucleotides: TGTGCCAGCTCACCACCGGCTAGCGTGATTGGAACAGATACGCAGTATTTT.

This clonotype has just a few counts. This rearrangement joins TRBV11-2 to TRBJ2-2; TRBD2 is a possible D gene (6 bases). The CDR3 extends over 13 amino acids. The germline CDR1 and CDR2 sequences are SGHAT and FQNNGV. V was pared by 1 base and J by 7 bases, with 7 bases between. CDR3 region: CASSLAGVGELFF. The CDR3 coding sequence is TGTGCCAGCAGCTTAGCGGGGGTCGGGGAGCTGTTTTTT.

CDR3 nucleotide sequence: TGTGCCACCTCGCGGGACAGGGTCTATGGCTACACCTTC. Translating gives CATSRDRVYGYTF. The J gene is TRBJ1-2, the V gene TRBV28; 9 nucleotides align to TRBD1. V lost 10 bases, J lost 4 bases, and 7 bases stayed unmatched. This CDR3 region has 13 residues. Per the germline V gene, CDR1 is MDHEN and CDR2 is SYDVKM.

In its sample, this clonotype was seen a few times. V is TRBV28 and J is TRBJ2-2; D is undetermined. V dropped 7 bases and J dropped 0 bases, with 6 bases sitting between them. CDR1 and CDR2 (germline): MDHEN, SYDVKM. This CDR3 has 13 amino acids. The CDR3 sequence: CASMQANTGELFF. CDR3 in DNA: TGTGCCAGCATGCAGGCGAACACCGGGGAGCTGTTTTTT. Filled out from reference TRBV28 and TRBJ2-2, the complete variable domain reads DVKVTQSSRYLVKRTGEKVFLECVQDMDHENMFWYRQDPGLGLRLIYFSYDVKMKEKGDIPEGYSVSREKKERFSLILESASTNQTSMYLCASMQANTGELFFGEGSRLTVL.